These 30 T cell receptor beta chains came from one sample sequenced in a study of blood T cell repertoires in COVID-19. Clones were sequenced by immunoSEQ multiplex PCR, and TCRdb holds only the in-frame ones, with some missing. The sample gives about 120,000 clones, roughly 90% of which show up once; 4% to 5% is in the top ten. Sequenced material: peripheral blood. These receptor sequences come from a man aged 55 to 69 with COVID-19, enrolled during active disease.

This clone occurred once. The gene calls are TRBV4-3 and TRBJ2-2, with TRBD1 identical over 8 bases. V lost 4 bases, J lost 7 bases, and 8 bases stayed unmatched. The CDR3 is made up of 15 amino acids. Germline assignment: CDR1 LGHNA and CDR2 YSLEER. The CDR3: CASSPTGVGIGELFF. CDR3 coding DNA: TGCGCCAGCAGCCCGACAGGGGTCGGTATCGGGGAGCTGTTTTTT.

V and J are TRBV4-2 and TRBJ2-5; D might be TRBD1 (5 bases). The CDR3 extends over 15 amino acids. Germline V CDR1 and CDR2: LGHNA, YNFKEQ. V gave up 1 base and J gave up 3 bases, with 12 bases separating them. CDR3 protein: CASSQGPGREETQYF. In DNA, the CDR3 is TGTGCCAGCAGCCAAGGGCCGGGCAGGGAAGAGACCCAGTACTTC.

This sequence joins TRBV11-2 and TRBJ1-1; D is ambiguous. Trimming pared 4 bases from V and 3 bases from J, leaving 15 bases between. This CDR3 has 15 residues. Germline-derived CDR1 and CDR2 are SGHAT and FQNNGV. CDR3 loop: CASSSPSRVDTEAFF. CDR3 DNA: TGTGCCAGCAGCTCCCCGAGCCGGGTGGACACTGAAGCTTTCTTT. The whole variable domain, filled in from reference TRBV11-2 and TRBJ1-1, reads EAGVAQSPRYKIIEKRQSVAFWCNPISGHATLYWYQQILGQGPKLLIQFQNNGVVDDSQLPKDRFSAERLKGVDSTLKIQPAKLEDSAVYLCASSSPSRVDTEAFFGQGTRLTVV.

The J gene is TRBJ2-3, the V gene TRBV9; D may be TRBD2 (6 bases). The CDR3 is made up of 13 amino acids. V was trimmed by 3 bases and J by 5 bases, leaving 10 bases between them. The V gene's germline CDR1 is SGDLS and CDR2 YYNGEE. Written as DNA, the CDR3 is TGTGCCAGCAGCGGGGAGGTGGGAGATACGCAGTATTTT. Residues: CASSGEVGDTQYF. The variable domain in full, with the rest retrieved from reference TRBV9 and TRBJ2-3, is DSGVTQTPKHLITATGQRVTLRCSPRSGDLSVYWYQQSLDQGLQFLIQYYNGEERAKGNILERFSAQQFPDLHSELNLSSLELGDSALYFCASSGEVGDTQYFGPGTRLTVL.

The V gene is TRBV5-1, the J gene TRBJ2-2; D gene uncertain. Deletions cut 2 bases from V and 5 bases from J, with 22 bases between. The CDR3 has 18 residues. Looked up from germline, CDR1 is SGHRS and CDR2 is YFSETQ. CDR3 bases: TGCGCCAGCAGCTTCCGGCGGAGCCCCCATCCGTCAACCGGGGAGCTGTTTTTT. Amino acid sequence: CASSFRRSPHPSTGELFF.

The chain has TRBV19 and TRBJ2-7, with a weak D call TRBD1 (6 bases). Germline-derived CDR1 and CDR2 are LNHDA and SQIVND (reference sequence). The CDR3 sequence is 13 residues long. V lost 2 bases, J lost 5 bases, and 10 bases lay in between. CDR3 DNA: TGTGCCAGTAGTATAAACAGGGCTGACGAGCAGTACTTC. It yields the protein CASSINRADEQYF.

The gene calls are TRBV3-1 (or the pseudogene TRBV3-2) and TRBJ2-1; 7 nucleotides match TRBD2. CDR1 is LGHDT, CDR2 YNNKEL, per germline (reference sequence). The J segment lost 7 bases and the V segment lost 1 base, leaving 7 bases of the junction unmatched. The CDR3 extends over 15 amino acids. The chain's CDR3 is CASSQVAGARNEQFF. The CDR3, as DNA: TGTGCCAGCAGCCAAGTTGCGGGAGCGCGTAATGAGCAGTTCTTC.

For the CDR3, the DNA is TGTGCCAGCAGCCCCCAGACAGGGGGAAACACCATATATTTT. This translates into CASSPQTGGNTIYF. The chain couples TRBV9 to TRBJ1-3; 7 bases agree with TRBD1. Trimming at V came to 4 bases and at J to 4 bases, leaving 5 bases not matched to a gene. The CDR3 runs to 14 residues. In germline, CDR1 is SGDLS, CDR2 YYNGEE. The full variable domain, completed using reference TRBV9 and TRBJ1-3, is DSGVTQTPKHLITATGQRVTLRCSPRSGDLSVYWYQQSLDQGLQFLIQYYNGEERAKGNILERFSAQQFPDLHSELNLSSLELGDSALYFCASSPQTGGNTIYFGEGSWLTVV.

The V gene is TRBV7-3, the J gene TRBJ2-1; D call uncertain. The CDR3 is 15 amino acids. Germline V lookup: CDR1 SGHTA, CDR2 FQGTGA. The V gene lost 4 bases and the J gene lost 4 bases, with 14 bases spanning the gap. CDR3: CASSSSATRYNEQFF. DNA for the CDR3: TGTGCCAGCAGCTCAAGCGCTACACGATACAATGAGCAGTTCTTC.

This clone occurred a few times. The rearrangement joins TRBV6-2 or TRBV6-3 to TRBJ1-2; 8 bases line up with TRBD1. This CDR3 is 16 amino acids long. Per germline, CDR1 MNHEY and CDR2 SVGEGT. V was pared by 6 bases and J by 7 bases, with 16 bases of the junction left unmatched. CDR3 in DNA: TGTGCCAGCAGCCCTCCCCCCCGGGACAGGTTCTCTGGCTACACCTTC. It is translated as CASSPPPRDRFSGYTF.

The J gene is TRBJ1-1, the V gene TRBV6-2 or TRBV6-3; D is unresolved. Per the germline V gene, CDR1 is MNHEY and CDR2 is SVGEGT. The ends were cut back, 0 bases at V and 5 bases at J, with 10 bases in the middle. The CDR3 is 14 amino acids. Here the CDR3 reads CASSYSVGTTEAFF. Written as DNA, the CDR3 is TGTGCCAGCAGTTACTCAGTTGGTACTACTGAAGCTTTCTTT.

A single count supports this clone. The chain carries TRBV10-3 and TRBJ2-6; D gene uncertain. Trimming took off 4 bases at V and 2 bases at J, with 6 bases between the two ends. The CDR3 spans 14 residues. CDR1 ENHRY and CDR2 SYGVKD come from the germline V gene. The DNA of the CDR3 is TGTGCCATCAGTGTTCGTACTGGGGCCAACGTCCTGACTTTC. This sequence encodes CAISVRTGANVLTF.

The DNA of the CDR3 is TGTGCCAGCAGCTTAATTGGGGGGATGGCCGGGGAGCTGTTTTTT. Translated: CASSLIGGMAGELFF. The chain recombines TRBV13 with TRBJ2-2, with D perhaps matching TRBD2 (6 bases). The V end lost 2 bases, the J end lost 6 bases, and 13 bases lay between the germline ends. The length of the CDR3 is 15 residues. Germline assignment: CDR1 PRHDT and CDR2 FYEKMQ (reference sequence). Full variable domain (missing parts from reference TRBV13 and TRBJ2-2): AAGVIQSPRHLIKEKRETATLKCYPIPRHDTVYWYQQGPGQDPQFLISFYEKMQSDKGSIPDRFSAQQFSDYHSELNMSSLELGDSALYFCASSLIGGMAGELFFGEGSRLTVL.

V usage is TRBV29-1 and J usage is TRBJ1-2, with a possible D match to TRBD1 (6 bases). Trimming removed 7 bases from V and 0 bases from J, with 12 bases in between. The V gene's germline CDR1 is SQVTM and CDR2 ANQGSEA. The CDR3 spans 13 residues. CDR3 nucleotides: TGCAGCGCCGGTGGGGGCACTAACTATGGCTACACCTTC. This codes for CSAGGGTNYGYTF.

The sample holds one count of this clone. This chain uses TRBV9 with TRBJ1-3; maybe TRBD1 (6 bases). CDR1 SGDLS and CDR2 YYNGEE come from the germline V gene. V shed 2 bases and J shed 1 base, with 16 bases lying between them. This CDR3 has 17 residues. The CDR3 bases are TGTGCCAGCAGCGTCGATGGGGCGAGGGGGTCTGGAAACACCATATATTTT. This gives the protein CASSVDGARGSGNTIYF.

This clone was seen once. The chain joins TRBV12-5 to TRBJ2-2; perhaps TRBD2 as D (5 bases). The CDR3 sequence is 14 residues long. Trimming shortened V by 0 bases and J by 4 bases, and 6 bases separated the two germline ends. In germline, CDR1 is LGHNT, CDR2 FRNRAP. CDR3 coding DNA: TGTGCTAGTGGTTTGGTACGGGGCACCGGGGAGCTGTTTTTT. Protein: CASGLVRGTGELFF. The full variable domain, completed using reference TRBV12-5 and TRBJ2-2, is DARVTQTPRHKVTEMGQEVTMRCQPILGHNTVFWYRQTMMQGLELLAYFRNRAPLDDSGMPKDRFSAEMPDATLATLKIQPSEPRDSAVYFCASGLVRGTGELFFGEGSRLTVL.

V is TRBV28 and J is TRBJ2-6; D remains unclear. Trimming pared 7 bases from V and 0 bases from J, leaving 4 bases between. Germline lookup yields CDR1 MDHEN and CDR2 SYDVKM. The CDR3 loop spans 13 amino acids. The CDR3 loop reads CASTFSGANVLTF. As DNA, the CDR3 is TGTGCCAGCACCTTCTCTGGGGCCAACGTCCTGACTTTC.

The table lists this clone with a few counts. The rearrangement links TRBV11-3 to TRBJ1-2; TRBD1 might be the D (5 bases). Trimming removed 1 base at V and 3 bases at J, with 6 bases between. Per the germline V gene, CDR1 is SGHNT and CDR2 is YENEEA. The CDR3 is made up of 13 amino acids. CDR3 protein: CASSLAGDYGYTF. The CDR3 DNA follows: TGTGCCAGCAGCTTAGCGGGGGACTATGGCTACACCTTC.

The CDR3 region is CASSPRTGDHYGYTF. Here the CDR3 DNA reads TGTGCCAGCTCACCGCGGACAGGGGACCACTATGGCTACACCTTC. The gene calls are TRBV18 and TRBJ1-2; 9 bases agree with TRBD1. Trimming removed 3 bases from V and 3 bases from J; junction bases left unmatched: 5. CDR3 length: 15 residues. Germline V gene lookup returns CDR1 KGHSH and CDR2 LQKENI.

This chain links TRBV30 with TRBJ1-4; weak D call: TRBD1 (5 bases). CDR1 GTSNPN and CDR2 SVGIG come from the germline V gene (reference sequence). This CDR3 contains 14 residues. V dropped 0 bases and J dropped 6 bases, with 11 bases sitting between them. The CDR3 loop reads CAWSVGLSDEKLFF. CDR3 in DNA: TGTGCCTGGAGTGTGGGACTGTCTGATGAAAAACTGTTTTTT.

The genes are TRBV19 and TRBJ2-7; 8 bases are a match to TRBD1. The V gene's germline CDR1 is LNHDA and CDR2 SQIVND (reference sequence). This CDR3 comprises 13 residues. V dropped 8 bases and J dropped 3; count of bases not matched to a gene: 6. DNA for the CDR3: TGTGCCAGTTCACCGGGACAGGTCTACGAGCAGTACTTC. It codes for CASSPGQVYEQYF.

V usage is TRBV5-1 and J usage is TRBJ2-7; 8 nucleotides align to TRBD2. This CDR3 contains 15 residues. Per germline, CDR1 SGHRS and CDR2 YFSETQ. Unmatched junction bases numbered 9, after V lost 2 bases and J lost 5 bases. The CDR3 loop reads CASSFAGGYVDEQYF. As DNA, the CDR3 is TGCGCCAGCAGCTTTGCGGGAGGCTACGTCGACGAGCAGTACTTC.

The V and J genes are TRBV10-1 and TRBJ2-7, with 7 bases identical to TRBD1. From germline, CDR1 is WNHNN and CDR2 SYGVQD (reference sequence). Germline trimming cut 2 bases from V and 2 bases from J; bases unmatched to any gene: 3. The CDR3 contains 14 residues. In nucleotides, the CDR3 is TGCGCCAGCAGTGAGGGGACAGCCACCTACGAGCAGTACTTC. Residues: CASSEGTATYEQYF.

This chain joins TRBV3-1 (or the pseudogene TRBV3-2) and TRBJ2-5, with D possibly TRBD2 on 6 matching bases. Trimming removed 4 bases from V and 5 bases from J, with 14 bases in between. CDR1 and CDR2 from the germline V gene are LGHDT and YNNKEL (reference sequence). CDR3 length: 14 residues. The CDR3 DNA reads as TGTGCCAGCAGCCTAGGGACCCGGGGGGAGACCCAGTACTTC. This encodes CASSLGTRGETQYF.

In nucleotides, the CDR3 is TGCGCCAGCAGCCTAGGACAGGGGGGTCAGCCCCAGCATTTT. Protein: CASSLGQGGQPQHF. This chain uses TRBV5-1 with TRBJ1-5; 10 positions match TRBD1. This CDR3 comprises 14 residues. Germline V gives CDR1 SGHRS, CDR2 YFSETQ. With V trimmed by 4 bases and J by 6 bases, 4 bases remained unmatched.

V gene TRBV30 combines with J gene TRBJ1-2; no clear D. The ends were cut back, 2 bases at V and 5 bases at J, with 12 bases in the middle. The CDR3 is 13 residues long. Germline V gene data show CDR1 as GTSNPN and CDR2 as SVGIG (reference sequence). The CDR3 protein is CAWSPGMDYGYTF. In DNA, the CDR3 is TGTGCCTGGAGTCCCGGGATGGATTATGGCTACACCTTC. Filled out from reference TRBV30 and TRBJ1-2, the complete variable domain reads SQTIHQWPATLVQPVGSPLSLECTVEGTSNPNLYWYRQAAGRGLQLLFYSVGIGQISSEVPQNLSASRPQDRQFILSSKKLLLSDSGFYLCAWSPGMDYGYTFGSGTRLTVV.

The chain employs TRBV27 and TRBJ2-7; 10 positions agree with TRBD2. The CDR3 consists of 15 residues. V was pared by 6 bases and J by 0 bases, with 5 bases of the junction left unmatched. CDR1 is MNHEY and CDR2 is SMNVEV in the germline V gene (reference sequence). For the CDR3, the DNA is TGTGCCAGCAGGTGGACTAGCGGCACCTCCTACGAGCAGTACTTC. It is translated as CASRWTSGTSYEQYF.

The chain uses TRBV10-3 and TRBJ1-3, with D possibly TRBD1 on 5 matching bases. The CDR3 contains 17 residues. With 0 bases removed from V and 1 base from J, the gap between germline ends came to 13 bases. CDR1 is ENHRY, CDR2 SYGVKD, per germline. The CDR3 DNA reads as TGTGCCATCAGTGAGTCGATTGGGGCAGGGTCTGGAAACACCATATATTTT. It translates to CAISESIGAGSGNTIYF.

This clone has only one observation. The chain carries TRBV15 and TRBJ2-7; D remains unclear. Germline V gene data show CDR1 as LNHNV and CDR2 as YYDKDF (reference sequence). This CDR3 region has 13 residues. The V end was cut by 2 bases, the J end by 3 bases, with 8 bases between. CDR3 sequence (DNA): TGTGCCACCAGCAGACCCGGTCTCTACGAGCAGTACTTC. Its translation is CATSRPGLYEQYF.

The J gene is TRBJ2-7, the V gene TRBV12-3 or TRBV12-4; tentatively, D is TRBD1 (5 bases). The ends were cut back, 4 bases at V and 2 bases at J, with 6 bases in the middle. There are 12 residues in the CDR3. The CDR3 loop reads CASSSTAYEQYF. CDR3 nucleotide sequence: TGTGCCAGCAGTTCGACAGCCTACGAGCAGTACTTC.